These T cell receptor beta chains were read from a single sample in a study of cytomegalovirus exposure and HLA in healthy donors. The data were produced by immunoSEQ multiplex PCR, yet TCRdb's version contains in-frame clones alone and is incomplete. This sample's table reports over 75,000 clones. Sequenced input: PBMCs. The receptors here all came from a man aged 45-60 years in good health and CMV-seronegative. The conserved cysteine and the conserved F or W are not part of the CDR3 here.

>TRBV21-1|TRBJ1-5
ASSTKSSNQPQH
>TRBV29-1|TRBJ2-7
SVEKGAGYEQY
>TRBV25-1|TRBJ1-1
ASRVTGNTEAF
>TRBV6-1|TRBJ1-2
ASSEGPHYGYT
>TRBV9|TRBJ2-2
ASSGTGTYTGELF
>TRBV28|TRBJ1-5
ATKWDRGRNQPQH
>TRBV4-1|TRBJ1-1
ASSQGREVWGRNTEAF
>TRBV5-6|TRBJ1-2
ASSLVQGARGYT
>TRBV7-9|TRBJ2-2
ALAGGPLGELF
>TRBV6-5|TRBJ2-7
ASSSLGTGAREQY
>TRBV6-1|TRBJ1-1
ASRPGQNTEAF
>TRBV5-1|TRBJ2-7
ASSPTGGYVYEQY
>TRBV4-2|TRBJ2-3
ASSQGLGGDTQY
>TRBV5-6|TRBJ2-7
ASSLGPGYTYEQY
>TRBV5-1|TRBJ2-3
ASSLGGTGGTDTQY
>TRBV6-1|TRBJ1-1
ASSKTGNTEAF
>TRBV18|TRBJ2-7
ASSPGLALYEQY
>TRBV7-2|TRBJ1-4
ASSLQGIGNEKLF
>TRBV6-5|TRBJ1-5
ASSYSKGNQPQH
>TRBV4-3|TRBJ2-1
ASSQDWQGAYNEQF
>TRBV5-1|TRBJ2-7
ASSLGGTGEGEQY
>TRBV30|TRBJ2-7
AWRGQARGVVKY
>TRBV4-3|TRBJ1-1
ASSQDSQGDTEAF
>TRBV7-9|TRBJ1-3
ASMVQSSGNTIY
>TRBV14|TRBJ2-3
ASSQVAGARTDTQY
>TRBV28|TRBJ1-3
ASSSTGEVDTIY
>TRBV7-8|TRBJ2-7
ASSLITGLPYEQY
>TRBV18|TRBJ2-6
ASSREGVFSGANVLT
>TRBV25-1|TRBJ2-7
ASSELGTGNDEQY
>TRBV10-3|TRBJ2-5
AISTPGQETQY
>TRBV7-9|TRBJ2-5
ASSFASFMETQY
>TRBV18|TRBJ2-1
ASSPGEGGGSYNEQF
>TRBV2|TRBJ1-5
ASRDRENQPQH
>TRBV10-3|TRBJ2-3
AISEASGGRTDTQY
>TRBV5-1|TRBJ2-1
ASSSGQGFSEQF
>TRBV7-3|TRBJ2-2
ASSWGQGIDTGELF
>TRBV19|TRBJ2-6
ASTPLGTGSWSGANVLT
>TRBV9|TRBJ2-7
ASSVSGTAAYEQY
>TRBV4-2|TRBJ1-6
ASSQAGTGGAYNSPLH
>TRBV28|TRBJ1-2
ASSSADSPYGYT
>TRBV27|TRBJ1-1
ASRGTGYTEAF
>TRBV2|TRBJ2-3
ASEGATDTQY
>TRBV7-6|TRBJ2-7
ASSAAGDEQY
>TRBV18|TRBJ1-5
ASSPPTSRRNQPQH
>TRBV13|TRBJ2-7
ASSFMGQAYEQY
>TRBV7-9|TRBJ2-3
ASSLGPGVTDTQY
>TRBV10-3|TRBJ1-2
AISAMTLGWGVDGYT
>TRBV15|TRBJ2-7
ATSRPGHENLYEQY
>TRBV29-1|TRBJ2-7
SVRGGQSYEQY